This T cell receptor (beta chain) originates from a study of blood T cells in healthy people across ages. The authors ran a second PCR of 7 to 11 cycles using a sample-barcoded 5' primer and a J-beta primer mix. A template-switch adaptor that had 12 random nucleotides put a tag on each cDNA molecule. Each CDR3 protein gets one entry after TCRdb re-called the 5' RACE reads with MiXCR. In the table there are hundreds of thousands of distinct CDR3 sequences, about 20% of which are singletons. Broader study findings: Any changes in expanded clonotypes were possibly confounded, as donor CMV status remained unknown.

Germline lookup yields CDR1 MNHEY and CDR2 SVGAGI. Trimming removed 0 bases at V and 4 bases at J, with 6 bases between. This CDR3 has 13 amino acids. This clonotype turned up a few times. Its antigen is as yet unknown. Every sample gave at least 6 micrograms of total RNA when it was extracted. The material sequenced was blood. The receptor comes from a man aged 70 or older in good health. V usage is TRBV6-5 and J usage is TRBJ1-1; D unclear. CDR3 residues: CASSYSMGTEAFF. CDR3 bases: TGTGCCAGCAGTTACTCGATGGGCACTGAAGCTTTCTTT.